This is a list of T cell receptor beta chains from one sample in a study of T cell clones after liver transplantation. Here immunoSEQ multiplex PCR was the method, and the copy in TCRdb shows in-frame clones only, minus some. The repertoire holds about 99,000 clones, more than 75% seen once, with around 0.97% in the top ten. The sample in question was CD4+ T cells from blood, obtained before liver transplant. All receptors come from a human donor who received a liver transplant. Both conserved end residues are part of each CDR3. A D gene is named only where the DNA matches it firmly. A clone size is listed for some rows: how often the clone was seen (once, few, many), or a class if it is expanded.

abundance: .
v_gene: TRBV25-1
d_gene: TRBD2
j_gene: TRBJ2-3
CDR3aa: CASALAGGTDTQYF
CDR3nt: TGTGCCAGCGCACTAGCGGGGGGCACAGATACGCAGTATTTT

abundance: .
v_gene: TRBV28
d_gene: .
j_gene: TRBJ1-2
CDR3aa: CASSLGHSYGYTF
CDR3nt: TGTGCCAGCAGTTTGGGACACTCCTATGGCTACACCTTC

abundance: .
v_gene: TRBV6-1
d_gene: .
j_gene: TRBJ2-5
CDR3aa: CASSEAGTVQETQYF
CDR3nt: TGTGCCAGCAGTGAAGCAGGGACGGTTCAAGAGACCCAGTACTTC

abundance: .
v_gene: TRBV11-2
d_gene: .
j_gene: TRBJ2-4
CDR3aa: CASSPVGTKNIQYF
CDR3nt: TGTGCCAGCAGCCCGGTGGGTACCAAAAACATTCAGTACTTC

abundance: .
v_gene: TRBV7-2
d_gene: .
j_gene: TRBJ2-6
CDR3aa: CASSLRGGPGANVLTF
CDR3nt: TGTGCCAGCAGCTTACGTGGGGGGCCTGGGGCCAACGTCCTGACTTTC

abundance: once
v_gene: TRBV19
d_gene: TRBD1
j_gene: TRBJ2-3
CDR3aa: CASTGGKSYGDTQYF
CDR3nt: TGTGCCAGCACAGGGGGTAAATCATATGGGGATACGCAGTATTTT

abundance: .
v_gene: TRBV5-4
d_gene: .
j_gene: TRBJ1-1
CDR3aa: CASSLAASGMNTEAFF
CDR3nt: TGTGCCAGCAGCTTGGCCGCCTCAGGGATGAACACTGAAGCTTTCTTT

abundance: few
v_gene: TRBV11-3
d_gene: .
j_gene: TRBJ2-3
CDR3aa: CASSGDSTDTQYF
CDR3nt: TGTGCCAGCAGCGGAGACAGCACAGATACGCAGTATTTT

abundance: .
v_gene: TRBV6-1
d_gene: .
j_gene: TRBJ2-6
CDR3aa: CASSEHQGAGANVLTF
CDR3nt: TGTGCCAGCAGTGAACACCAGGGTGCTGGGGCCAACGTCCTGACTTTC

abundance: .
v_gene: TRBV10-3
d_gene: .
j_gene: TRBJ2-1
CDR3aa: CAISEDGASMRQFF
CDR3nt: TGTGCCATCAGTGAGGACGGCGCCAGCATGAGGCAGTTCTTC

abundance: .
v_gene: TRBV30
d_gene: .
j_gene: TRBJ2-5
CDR3aa: CAWSAQTPGTQYF
CDR3nt: TGTGCCTGGAGTGCGCAGACCCCAGGGACCCAGTACTTC

abundance: .
v_gene: TRBV19
d_gene: .
j_gene: TRBJ2-7
CDR3aa: CASAINGRSYEQYF
CDR3nt: TGTGCCAGTGCCATAAACGGGCGCTCCTACGAGCAGTACTTC

abundance: .
v_gene: TRBV7-6
d_gene: .
j_gene: TRBJ1-1
CDR3aa: CASSLGARTEAFF
CDR3nt: TGTGCCAGCAGCTTAGGGGCGCGCACTGAAGCTTTCTTT

abundance: .
v_gene: TRBV6-5
d_gene: .
j_gene: TRBJ1-2
CDR3aa: CASSYHNRVDGYTF
CDR3nt: TGTGCCAGCAGTTATCATAACAGGGTGGACGGCTACACCTTC

abundance: .
v_gene: TRBV7-9
d_gene: .
j_gene: TRBJ2-3
CDR3aa: CASSLVASSTDTQYF
CDR3nt: TGTGCCAGCAGCTTAGTAGCGTCTAGCACAGATACGCAGTATTTT

abundance: .
v_gene: TRBV7-9
d_gene: TRBD2
j_gene: TRBJ2-5
CDR3aa: CASSLGTSTSKETQYF
CDR3nt: TGTGCCAGCAGCTTAGGGACTAGCACTTCCAAGGAGACCCAGTACTTC

abundance: .
v_gene: TRBV5-1
d_gene: TRBD1
j_gene: TRBJ2-2
CDR3aa: CASSLEGQGTGELFF
CDR3nt: TGCGCCAGCAGCTTGGAGGGACAGGGCACCGGGGAGCTGTTTTTT